The source of this T cell receptor beta chain is a study of prognosis after radiotherapy for stage I lung cancer. The wider study: Among the patients, several had squamous cell carcinoma and twelve had adenocarcinoma. Findings and limits, study-wide: Some patients went on to develop distant metastases. Their Shannon entropy after stereotactic body radiation therapy was lower, and its change from baseline was also lower. Nobody established whether the expanded TCR clones were specific to the tumor.

Germline-derived CDR1 and CDR2 are LGHDT and YNNKEL (reference sequence). Trimming left V 4 bases short and J 4 bases short, with 7 bases between. CDR3 size: 12 residues. Amplicons of TCR beta CDR3 were generated from genomic DNA by two-round multiplex PCR. Primers specific to each TRBV and TRBJ gene were used in first-round PCR. TCRdb processed the multiplex PCR reads anew with MiXCR; each CDR3 protein has one entry. The sample holds about 8,500 distinct CDR3 sequences, 55% to 65% seen once. This clonotype is deemed medium-sized (0.01 to 0.1%). The antigen is undetermined. The rearrangement links TRBV3-1 to TRBJ1-2; D is perhaps TRBD1 (5 bases). The clonotype originates from a donor aged 50 or older with non-small cell lung cancer. Sample: PBMCs, taken before or after stereotactic body radiation therapy (not recorded which). The CDR3 nucleotides read TGTGCCAGCAGCCGAGACAGCTATGGCTACACCTTC. Amino acid sequence: CASSRDSYGYTF.